This TCR beta chain was recovered during a study of vaccination effects on CD4 cells after COVID-19. Before sequencing, viral peptide pools were used by the ViraFEST assay to expand antigen-specific CD4+ T cells. Culture lasted about ten days before CD4+ T cell isolation. Participants each got two BNT162b2 or mRNA-1273 vaccine doses. The method was immunoSEQ multiplex PCR; TCRdb's version includes in-frame clones alone and lacks a portion of them. The data contain 30,000 to 40,000 clones, around 70% of them seen just once; the ten biggest clones take up roughly 12%. This clone is a singleton in its sample. No antigen is known for it. The CDR3 length is 13 residues. Trimming left V 2 bases short and J 7 bases short, with 12 bases between. Looked up from germline, CDR1 is MNHNS and CDR2 is SASEGT. General study findings and limits: Marked clonal contraction of both clone types appeared late after vaccination. Few convalescent patients, and no early post-infection timepoints, were available to the study.

V and J are TRBV6-1 and TRBJ2-7; the D gene is possibly TRBD2 (6 bases). This sample comprised CD4+ T cells from PBMCs cultured with HCoV-229E spike peptides, obtained after COVID-19 vaccination. The TCR comes from a human donor who received a COVID-19 vaccine. The CDR3 DNA follows: TGTGCCAGCAGTGAAAGGGAGGAGCAAGAGCAGTACTTC. Its protein is CASSEREEQEQYF.